These T cell receptor beta chains were read from a single sample in a study of T cell responses to AZD1222 COVID-19 vaccine. Data came from immunoSEQ multiplex PCR; TCRdb stores just in-frame clones and leaves some out. The table has some 140,000 clones, 90% seen once; the top ten hold approximately 20%. Sequencing was performed on peripheral blood, taken on day 0 of AZD1222 vaccination. These receptor sequences come from an adult in good health. CDR3s include the opening cysteine and the closing phenylalanine or tryptophan.

>TRBJ2-3|TRBV28
CASSSRTGTFADTQYF
>TRBJ2-7|TRBV29-1
CSATSTSGGAYEQYF
>TRBJ2-5|TRBV12-3/TRBV12-4
CASSFSAGTQYF
>TRBJ2-7|TRBV4-1
CASSPVPGLSSYEQYF
>TRBJ1-5|TRBV12-3/TRBV12-4
CASSLIENQPQHF
>TRBJ1-5|TRBV7-2
CASSSQGSNQPQHF
>TRBJ1-2|TRBV7-8
CASSRSSMAGYTF
>TRBJ1-4|TRBV5-1
CASSSGPPEPEKLFF
>TRBJ2-1|TRBV7-2
CASSLVPSGGGSYNEQFF
>TRBJ2-2|TRBV25-1
CASRRGADTGELFF
>TRBJ1-2|TRBV24-1
CATSDSKGVNYGYTF
>TRBJ1-1|TRBV5-4
CASTIKGGNTEAFF
>TRBJ1-1|TRBV19
CASSIGRRGAEAFF
>TRBJ1-6|TRBV7-3
CASSTTGGYSPLHF
>TRBJ1-2|TRBV6-5
CASSLGVYGYTF
>TRBJ2-1|TRBV6-5
CATLGKSGRSDEQFF
>TRBJ1-4|TRBV2
CASSGTGGLVTEKLFF
>TRBJ1-1|TRBV5-1
CASSFTGTGGYTEAFF
>TRBJ2-1|TRBV25-1
CASSGPSDEQFF
>TRBJ2-2|TRBV12-5
CASGLLAGAGELFF
>TRBJ1-2|TRBV7-2
CASSLERIYGYTF
>TRBJ1-1|TRBV27
CASSRPGSAEAFF
>TRBJ1-5|TRBV14
CASSYSNQPQHF
>TRBJ1-1|TRBV12-5
CASGLSGSTEAFF
>TRBJ2-4|TRBV28
CASSSTGDTGDIQYF
>TRBJ1-5|TRBV30
CAWSVRGVGAQHF
>TRBJ1-1|TRBV7-9
CASSRPAGAKEAFF
>TRBJ2-7|TRBV7-8
CASSSRLQGGVSYEQYF
>TRBJ1-2|TRBV20-1
CSASWVYGYTF
>TRBJ2-7|TRBV28
CASSPLRHEQYF
>TRBJ2-1|TRBV7-2
CASIRGAPGNEQFF
>TRBJ2-1|TRBV11-3
CASTLEDYYNEQFF
>TRBJ2-1|TRBV29-1
CSVAISSYNEQFF
>TRBJ1-6|TRBV5-4
CASGGTGNNSPLHF
>TRBJ1-4|TRBV19
CASSRGQGYGNEKLFF
>TRBJ2-7|TRBV7-3
CASSLNGSPGFGEQYF
>TRBJ2-2|TRBV14
CASSQVQGGTGELFF
>TRBJ2-2|TRBV3-1/TRBV3-2
CASSHTPGLAETATGELFF
>TRBJ1-1|TRBV5-1
CASSLGQGGMNTEAFF
>TRBJ1-6|TRBV6-1
CASSETVSSPLHF
>TRBJ1-1|TRBV14
CASSSGLMNTEAFF
>TRBJ2-1|TRBV12-3/TRBV12-4
CASKVYNEQFF